This TCR beta chain was recovered during a study of response to subunit inactivated influenza vaccine. General study points: The authors put forward the suggestion that each seasonal influenza vaccination may bring in only a limited number of new T cells.

TCRdb re-analysed the RT-PCR reads in MiXCR, keeping a single row per CDR3 protein. Among about 580,000 distinct CDR3 sequences listed, less than 15% were seen once. The CDR3 runs to 19 residues. V gave up 5 bases and J gave up 2 bases; unmatched junction bases: 19. Germline CDR1 and CDR2: KGHSH and LQKENI. This clonotype was picked up a small number of times. Its antigen is unknown. The chain links TRBV18 to TRBJ2-3; the match to TRBD1 covers 7 bases. This specimen consisted of PBMCs from blood, obtained less than 13 days after vaccination. The receptor was isolated from a man aged 50-60 years who received an inactivated influenza vaccine. DNA of the CDR3: TGTGCCAGCTCATACGATGGGACAGACTTTATCTCCTACACAGATACGCAGTATTTT. Amino acid sequence: CASSYDGTDFISYTDTQYF.